This T cell receptor (beta chain) is drawn from a study of blood T cell repertoires in COVID-19. Per the original data handling: The assay estimated nucleated cells by amplifying reference gene primers. Using immunoSEQ multiplex PCR, the repertoire was profiled, and TCRdb retains in-frame clones only, with some absent. Clone size and V and J calls were adopted from that table, with D and trimming inferred from the DNA. The repertoire holds 250,000 or so clones, with 85% as singletons. On this clone itself: This sample also contains other DNA sequences that code for the same CDR3.

Self-reported history from a screening survey and questionnaire set each donor's cohort. The germline V gene has CDR1 SGHTA and CDR2 FQGNSA. V lost 2 bases and J 4 bases, leaving 9 bases between the germline ends. The CDR3 spans 13 residues. The chain couples TRBV7-2 to TRBJ2-7, with D possibly TRBD2 on 6 matching bases. Specimen: PBMCs or T cells enriched from blood (not recorded which). The TCR originated in a woman between 50 and 59 years old who had been exposed to COVID-19. The CDR3: CASSLTAGYEQYF. As DNA, the CDR3 is TGTGCCAGCAGCTTAACCGCGGGGTACGAGCAGTACTTC.